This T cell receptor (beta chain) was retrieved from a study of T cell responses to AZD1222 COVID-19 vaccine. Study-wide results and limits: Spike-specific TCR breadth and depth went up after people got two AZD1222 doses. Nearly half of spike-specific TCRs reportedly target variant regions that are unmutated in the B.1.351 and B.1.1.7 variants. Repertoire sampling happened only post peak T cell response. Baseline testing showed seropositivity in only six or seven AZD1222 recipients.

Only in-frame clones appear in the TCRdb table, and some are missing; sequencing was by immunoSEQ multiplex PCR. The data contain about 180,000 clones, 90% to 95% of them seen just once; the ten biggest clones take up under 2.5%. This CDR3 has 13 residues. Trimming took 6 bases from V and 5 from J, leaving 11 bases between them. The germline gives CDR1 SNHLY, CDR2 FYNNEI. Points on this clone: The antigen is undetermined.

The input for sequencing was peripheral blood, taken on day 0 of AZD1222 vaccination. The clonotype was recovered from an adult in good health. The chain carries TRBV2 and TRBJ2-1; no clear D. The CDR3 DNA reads TGTGCCAGCAGACTCCAGGTGAACAATGAGCAGTTCTTC. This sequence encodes CASRLQVNNEQFF.